A single sample gave rise to the 13 T cell receptor beta chains below, sequenced in a study of cytomegalovirus exposure and HLA in healthy donors. The study ran its PCR with 60 Vbeta and 13 Jbeta primers. TCRdb keeps only in-frame clones here, not all; method: immunoSEQ multiplex PCR. Of fewer than 200,000 clones in the sample, roughly 13% were seen once. Sequencing used PBMCs. The receptors here all came from a man in his forties or fifties in good health and CMV-seropositive.

This clone was counted only a few times. The V call is TRBV6-4, the J call TRBJ2-3, with 7 bases fitting TRBD2. The germline V gene has CDR1 MRHNA and CDR2 SNTAGT. The CDR3 has 14 amino acids. V shed 5 bases and J 7 bases; nucleotides not matched to a gene: 9. CDR3 residues: CASSLDGGGHTQYF. The DNA of the CDR3 is TGTGCCAGCAGTTTGGACGGGGGAGGGCATACGCAGTATTTT.

V is TRBV28 and J is TRBJ1-1, with D possibly TRBD1 on 5 matching bases. Germline V gives CDR1 MDHEN, CDR2 SYDVKM. The V gene lost 5 bases and the J gene lost 1 base, with 14 bases spanning the gap. CDR3 length equals 15 residues. The CDR3 nucleotides read TGTGCCAGCAGTCCCCCTAAAGGACAGAACACTGAAGCTTTCTTT. Protein sequence: CASSPPKGQNTEAFF. The whole variable domain, filled in from reference TRBV28 and TRBJ1-1, reads DVKVTQSSRYLVKRTGEKVFLECVQDMDHENMFWYRQDPGLGLRLIYFSYDVKMKEKGDIPEGYSVSREKKERFSLILESASTNQTSMYLCASSPPKGQNTEAFFGQGTRLTVV.

The rearrangement joins TRBV30 to TRBJ2-6, with D uncertain. Trimming stripped 1 base from V and 2 bases from J, with 6 bases between. Germline V CDR1 and CDR2: GTSNPN, SVGIG (reference sequence). The CDR3 loop spans 14 amino acids. CDR3 residues: CAWSGEAGANVLTF. In DNA form, the CDR3 reads TGTGCCTGGAGTGGAGAGGCTGGGGCCAACGTCCTGACTTTC.

The J gene is TRBJ1-1, the V gene TRBV7-6; 8 bases fit TRBD1. V was pared by 5 bases and J by 1 base, with 6 bases of the junction left unmatched. CDR3 length: 15 amino acids. Germline V CDR1 and CDR2: SGHVS, FNYEAQ. The CDR3 nucleotides read TGTGCCAGCAGCCAACCGACAGGGGCGAACACTGAAGCTTTCTTT. Encoded protein: CASSQPTGANTEAFF.

This clone was observed a handful of times. V gene TRBV5-1 combines with J gene TRBJ1-1; D perhaps matches TRBD1 (5 bases). V was clipped by 0 bases and J by 0 bases, with 12 bases between them. This CDR3 contains 16 residues. Germline loops: CDR1 SGHRS, CDR2 YFSETQ. In nucleotides, the CDR3 is TGCGCCAGCAGCTTGGGATGGAGGGGTTTGAACACTGAAGCTTTCTTT. Protein sequence: CASSLGWRGLNTEAFF. The variable domain in full, with the rest retrieved from reference TRBV5-1 and TRBJ1-1, is KAGVTQTPRYLIKTRGQQVTLSCSPISGHRSVSWYQQTPGQGLQFLFEYFSETQRNKGNFPGRFSGRQFSNSRSEMNVSTLELGDSALYLCASSLGWRGLNTEAFFGQGTRLTVV.

A few counts support this clone. This chain joins TRBV5-6 and TRBJ2-7; 7 bases match TRBD1. The germline CDR1 and CDR2 sequences are SGHDT and YYEEEE. V was clipped by 2 bases and J by 2 bases; unmatched bases: 1. The CDR3 sequence is 13 residues long. The DNA for the CDR3 is TGTGCCAGCAGCTTTGGACAGGCCTACGAGCAGTACTTC. The encoded protein is CASSFGQAYEQYF.

This clone has just a few counts. This chain uses TRBV6-5 with TRBJ1-4, with D tentatively TRBD1 (5 bases). The V gene lost 7 bases and the J gene lost 0 bases, with 9 bases spanning the gap. Germline CDR1 is MNHEY and CDR2 is SVGAGI. The CDR3 extends over 14 amino acids. The CDR3 region has the DNA TGTGCCAGCAAAGACAGCGCAACTAATGAAAAACTGTTTTTT. Translating it yields CASKDSATNEKLFF.

V and J are TRBV7-2 and TRBJ1-1; 10 nucleotides agree with TRBD1. This CDR3 has 12 residues. The J segment lost 11 bases and the V segment lost 5 bases, leaving 5 bases of the junction unmatched. The germline gives CDR1 SGHTA, CDR2 FQGNSA. This CDR3 is CASSEGTGEAFF. The CDR3 DNA follows: TGTGCCAGCAGCGAAGGGACAGGGGAGGCTTTCTTT.

This chain links TRBV28 with TRBJ1-6; D remains ambiguous. This CDR3 is built from 13 residues. V was pared by 3 bases and J by 14 bases, with 14 bases between. Germline CDR1 and CDR2: MDHEN and SYDVKM. CDR3 in amino acids: CASSFPWPGALHF. Here the CDR3 DNA reads TGTGCCAGCAGTTTCCCGTGGCCGGGAGCCCTCCACTTT.

The gene calls are TRBV5-1 and TRBJ2-2, with D possibly being TRBD1 (6 bases). CDR1 and CDR2 from the germline V gene are SGHRS and YFSETQ. This CDR3 spans 16 amino acids. V was clipped by 2 bases and J by 3 bases, with 14 bases between them. CDR3 sequence (DNA): TGCGCCAGCAGCTTAATGACAGGAGGAGACACCGGGGAGCTGTTTTTT. Its translation: CASSLMTGGDTGELFF.

The table lists this clone with a few counts. V usage is TRBV19 and J usage is TRBJ2-7; 9 nucleotides agree with TRBD1. With V trimmed by 7 bases and J by 4 bases, 5 bases remained unmatched. CDR1 and CDR2 (germline): LNHDA, SQIVND (reference sequence). The CDR3 is 13 residues long. CDR3 loop: CASTSGTGYEQYF. The DNA of the CDR3 is TGTGCCAGTACCTCCGGGACAGGGTACGAGCAGTACTTC. Full variable domain (rest looked up from reference TRBV19 and TRBJ2-7): DGGITQSPKYLFRKEGQNVTLSCEQNLNHDAMYWYRQDPGQGLRLIYYSQIVNDFQKGDIAEGYSVSREKKESFPLTVTSAQKNPTAFYLCASTSGTGYEQYFGPGTRLTVT.

The V call is TRBV9, the J call TRBJ2-1, with D uncertain. CDR3 length: 15 amino acids. The V end lost 3 bases, the J end lost 6 bases, and 16 bases lay between the germline ends. Germline values: CDR1 SGDLS, CDR2 YYNGEE. CDR3 in DNA: TGTGCCAGCAGCGCCCGTCAGCAGGCCCTCAATGAGCAGTTCTTC. This codes for CASSARQQALNEQFF.

This clone was observed a few times. The DNA is omitted, as the CDR3 cannot be located on it reliably, and the CDR3 follows TCRdb's listing. The V and J genes are TRBV29-1 and TRBJ1-2. Per the germline V gene, CDR1 is SQVTM and CDR2 is ANQGSEA. The CDR3 spans 16 amino acids, including both terminal residues. The CDR3 protein is CSVAQLGGGENYGCTF.